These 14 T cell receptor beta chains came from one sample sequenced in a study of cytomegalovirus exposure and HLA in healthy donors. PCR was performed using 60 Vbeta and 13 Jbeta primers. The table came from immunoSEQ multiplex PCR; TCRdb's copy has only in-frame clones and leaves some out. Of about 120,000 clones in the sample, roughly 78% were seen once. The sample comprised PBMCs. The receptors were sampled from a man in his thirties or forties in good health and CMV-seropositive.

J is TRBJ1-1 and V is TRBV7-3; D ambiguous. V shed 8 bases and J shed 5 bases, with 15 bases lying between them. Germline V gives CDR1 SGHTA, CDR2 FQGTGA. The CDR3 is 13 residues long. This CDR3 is CASSGLPGTEAFF. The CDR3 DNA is TGTGCCAGCTCGGGCCTCCCGGGGACTGAAGCTTTCTTT.

DNA of the CDR3: TGCAGCGTTGTTAACGGTGGTGCTAACTATGGCTACACCTTC. Its protein product is CSVVNGGANYGYTF. This rearrangement joins TRBV29-1 to TRBJ1-2; D gene unclear. V was clipped by 4 bases and J by 0 bases, with 12 bases between them. The length of the CDR3 is 14 residues. The V gene's germline CDR1 is SQVTM and CDR2 ANQGSEA.

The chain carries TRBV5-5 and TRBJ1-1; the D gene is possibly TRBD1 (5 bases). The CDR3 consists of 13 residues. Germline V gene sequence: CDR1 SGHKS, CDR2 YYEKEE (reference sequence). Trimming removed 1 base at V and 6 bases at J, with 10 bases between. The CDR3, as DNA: TGTGCCAGCAGCTTGTACGGGGGTGCTGAAGCTTTCTTT. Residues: CASSLYGGAEAFF.

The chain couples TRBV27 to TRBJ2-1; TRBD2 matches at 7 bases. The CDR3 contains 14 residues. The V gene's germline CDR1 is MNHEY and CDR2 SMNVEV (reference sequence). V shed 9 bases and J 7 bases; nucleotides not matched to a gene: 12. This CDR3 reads CASSGLLADNEQFF. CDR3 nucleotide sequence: TGTGCCAGTAGCGGGCTTTTGGCGGATAATGAGCAGTTCTTC.

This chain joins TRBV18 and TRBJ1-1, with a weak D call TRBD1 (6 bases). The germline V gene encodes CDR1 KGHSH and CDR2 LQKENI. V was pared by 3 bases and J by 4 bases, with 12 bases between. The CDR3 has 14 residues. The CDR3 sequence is CASSPVGGGTEAFF. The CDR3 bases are TGTGCCAGCTCACCTGTGGGAGGGGGCACTGAAGCTTTCTTT.

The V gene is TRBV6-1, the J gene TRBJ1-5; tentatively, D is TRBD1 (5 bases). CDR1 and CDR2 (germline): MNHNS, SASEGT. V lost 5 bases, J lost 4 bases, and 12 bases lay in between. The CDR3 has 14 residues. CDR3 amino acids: CASSLGRGNQPQHF. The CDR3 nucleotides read TGTGCCAGCAGTCTGGGTCGGGGGAATCAGCCCCAGCATTTT.

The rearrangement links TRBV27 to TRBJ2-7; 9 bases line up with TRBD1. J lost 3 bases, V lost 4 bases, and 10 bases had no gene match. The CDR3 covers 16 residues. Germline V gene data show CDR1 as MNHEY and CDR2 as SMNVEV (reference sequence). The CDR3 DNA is TGTGCCAGCAGTTCTTTTATGGGGACAGGGATCTACGAGCAGTACTTC. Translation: CASSSFMGTGIYEQYF.

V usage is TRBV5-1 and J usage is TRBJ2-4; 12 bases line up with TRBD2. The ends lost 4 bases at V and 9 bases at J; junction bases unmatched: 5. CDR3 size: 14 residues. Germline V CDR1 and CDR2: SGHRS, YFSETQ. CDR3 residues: CASSVSSGGAIQYF. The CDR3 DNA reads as TGCGCCAGCAGCGTATCTAGCGGGGGGGCCATTCAGTACTTC.

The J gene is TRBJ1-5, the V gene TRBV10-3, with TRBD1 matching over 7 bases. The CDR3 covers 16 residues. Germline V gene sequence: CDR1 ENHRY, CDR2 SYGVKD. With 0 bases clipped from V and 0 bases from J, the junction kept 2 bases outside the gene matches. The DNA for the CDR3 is TGTGCCATCAGTGAGTCGACAGGGTTTAGCAATCAGCCCCAGCATTTT. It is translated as CAISESTGFSNQPQHF.

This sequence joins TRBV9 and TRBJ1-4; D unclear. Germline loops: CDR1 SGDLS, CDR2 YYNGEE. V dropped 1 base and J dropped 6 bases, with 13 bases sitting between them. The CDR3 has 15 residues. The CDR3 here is CASSVFSGVDEKLFF. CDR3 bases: TGTGCCAGCAGCGTATTTTCAGGCGTGGATGAAAAACTGTTTTTT.

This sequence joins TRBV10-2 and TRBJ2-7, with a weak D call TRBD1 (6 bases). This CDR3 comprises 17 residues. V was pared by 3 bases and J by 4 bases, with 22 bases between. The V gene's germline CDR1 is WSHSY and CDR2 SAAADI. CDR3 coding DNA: TGCGCCAGCAGTGACTTGACAGGTCCCGCATTAAGTTACGAGCAGTACTTC. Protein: CASSDLTGPALSYEQYF.

CDR3 in amino acids: CASSPGTLRYNEQFF. The CDR3 DNA follows: TGTGCCAGTAGCCCAGGGACTCTCCGATACAATGAGCAGTTCTTC. The chain joins TRBV19 to TRBJ2-1; a possible D gene is TRBD2 (6 bases). Germline V gene lookup returns CDR1 LNHDA and CDR2 SQIVND (reference sequence). The V and J ends lost 6 bases and 4 bases respectively, with 16 bases between them. This CDR3 contains 15 residues. The full variable domain, in which reference TRBV19 and TRBJ2-1 provide the parts outside the CDR3, is DGGITQSPKYLFRKEGQNVTLSCEQNLNHDAMYWYRQDPGQGLRLIYYSQIVNDFQKGDIAEGYSVSREKKESFPLTVTSAQKNPTAFYLCASSPGTLRYNEQFFGPGTRLTVL.

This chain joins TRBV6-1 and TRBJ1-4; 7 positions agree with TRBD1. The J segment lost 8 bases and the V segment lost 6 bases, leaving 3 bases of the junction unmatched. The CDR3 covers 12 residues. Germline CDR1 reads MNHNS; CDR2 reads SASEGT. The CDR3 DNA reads TGTGCCAGCAGAGGGACAGCCGAAAAACTGTTTTTT. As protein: CASRGTAEKLFF.

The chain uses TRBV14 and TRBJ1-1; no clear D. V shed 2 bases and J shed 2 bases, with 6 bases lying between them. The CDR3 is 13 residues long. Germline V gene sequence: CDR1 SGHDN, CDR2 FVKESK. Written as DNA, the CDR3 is TGTGCCAGCAGCCAACAGATAAACACTGAAGCTTTCTTT. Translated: CASSQQINTEAFF.